The 28 T cell receptor beta chains reported below all come from one sample, sequenced in a study of long-term antiretroviral therapy in people with HIV. Run at survey level, the immunoSEQ assay was version v3.0. Profiled with immunoSEQ multiplex PCR; TCRdb holds only in-frame clones, not every one. The table shows about 22,000 clones, with just over 85% occurring only once. The specimen was unsorted PBMCs, collected 1.8 years before starting antiretroviral therapy. Receptors originate from a woman under 40 with HIV.

This chain connects TRBV7-9 to TRBJ1-2, with a weak D call TRBD1 (6 bases). Looked up from germline, CDR1 is SEHNR and CDR2 is FQNEAQ (reference sequence). The V end lost 4 bases, the J end lost 8 bases, and 14 bases lay between the germline ends. The CDR3 has 13 amino acids. The CDR3 here is CASSSEGVEGYTF. The CDR3 nucleotides are TGTGCCAGCAGCTCCGAGGGGGTAGAGGGCTACACCTTC. Based on the CDR3 plus reference TRBV7-9 and TRBJ1-2, the full variable domain is DTGVSQNPRHKITKRGQNVTFRCDPISEHNRLYWYRQTLGQGPEFLTYFQNEAQLEKSRLLSDRFSAERPKGSFSTLEIQRTEQGDSAMYLCASSSEGVEGYTFGSGTRLTVV.

V gene TRBV19 combines with J gene TRBJ2-7, with TRBD2 matching over 12 bases. CDR3 length: 14 amino acids. Germline V CDR1 and CDR2: LNHDA, SQIVND (reference sequence). With 5 bases clipped from V and 4 bases from J, the junction kept 3 bases outside the gene matches. The CDR3, as DNA: TGTGCCAGTAGTTCAACTAGCGGGGGGTACGAGCAGTACTTC. Translated, it gives CASSSTSGGYEQYF.

This clone turned up a few times. The chain employs TRBV27 and TRBJ1-6, with D possibly TRBD1 on 5 matching bases. The ends were cut back, 6 bases at V and 10 bases at J, with 10 bases in the middle. Germline lookup yields CDR1 MNHEY and CDR2 SMNVEV (reference sequence). The CDR3 sequence is 12 residues long. The CDR3 DNA reads as TGTGCCAGCAGCTCAGGGAAATCACCCCTCCACTTT. The encoded protein is CASSSGKSPLHF.

The chain carries TRBV19 and TRBJ1-5; D unclear. Germline CDR1 and CDR2: LNHDA and SQIVND (reference sequence). The CDR3 consists of 14 residues. V was trimmed by 6 bases and J by 1 base, leaving 10 bases between them. Here the CDR3 DNA reads TGTGCCAGTAGAGGCGTTCCGAGCAATCAGCCCCAGCATTTT. Its translation is CASRGVPSNQPQHF.

The genes are TRBV6-1 and TRBJ1-2; D gene uncertain. There are 14 residues in the CDR3. Germline CDR1 and CDR2: MNHNS and SASEGT. V lost 0 bases to trimming and J lost 3 bases, with 8 bases between them. This chain's CDR3 is CASSEALVDYGYTF. CDR3 bases: TGTGCCAGCAGTGAAGCGCTAGTGGACTATGGCTACACCTTC.

The J gene is TRBJ1-3, the V gene TRBV29-1, with 8 nucleotides matching TRBD1. From germline, CDR1 is SQVTM and CDR2 ANQGSEA. The CDR3 consists of 13 residues. V dropped 7 bases and J dropped 3; count of bases not matched to a gene: 5. The DNA for the CDR3 is TGCAGCGGTCAGGGGGCAGGTGGAAACACCATATATTTT. Translating it yields CSGQGAGGNTIYF.

This chain links TRBV12-5 with TRBJ2-3; 11 nucleotides agree with TRBD2. CDR1 is LGHNT, CDR2 FRNRAP, per germline. Unmatched junction bases numbered 2, after V lost 4 bases and J lost 2 bases. CDR3 size: 15 residues. This CDR3 is CASGSSGGYTDTQYF. CDR3 DNA: TGTGCTAGTGGTTCTAGCGGGGGGTACACAGATACGCAGTATTTT.

The V call is TRBV27, the J call TRBJ2-2; D gene unclear. Trimming stripped 5 bases from V and 2 bases from J, with 6 bases between. Per the germline V gene, CDR1 is MNHEY and CDR2 is SMNVEV (reference sequence). This CDR3 region has 13 residues. The CDR3 protein is CASSTLNTGELFF. The CDR3 DNA reads TGTGCCAGCAGTACCCTTAACACCGGGGAGCTGTTTTTT.

The rearrangement joins TRBV6-1 to TRBJ1-2; D unclear. The germline CDR1 and CDR2 sequences are MNHNS and SASEGT. Trimming removed 4 bases at V and 8 bases at J, with 17 bases between. The CDR3 is 14 residues long. CDR3 sequence (DNA): TGTGCCAGCAGTGCCTCGCCTGAGTATCGAGGCTACACCTTC. Amino acid sequence: CASSASPEYRGYTF.

This clone was seen more than once but under ten times. The chain links TRBV6-1 to TRBJ1-2; 7 bases line up with TRBD1. The germline gives CDR1 MNHNS, CDR2 SASEGT. The CDR3 has 13 residues. V lost 5 bases and J lost 6; bases outside the gene matches: 6. CDR3: CASSQTGYNGYTF. The DNA for the CDR3 is TGTGCCAGCAGTCAGACAGGGTATAATGGCTACACCTTC.

CDR3 DNA sequence: TGTGCCAGCAGCTTAAATCCGTTCAATGAGCAGTTCTTC. As protein: CASSLNPFNEQFF. The V call is TRBV7-2, the J call TRBJ2-1; D ambiguous. Looked up from germline, CDR1 is SGHTA and CDR2 is FQGNSA. CDR3 length equals 13 residues. Trimming took 2 bases from V and 6 from J, leaving 8 bases between them.

V is TRBV5-6 and J is TRBJ1-1, with D possibly being TRBD1 (6 bases). V lost 0 bases and J 5 bases, leaving 14 bases between the germline ends. CDR1 is SGHDT and CDR2 is YYEEEE in the germline V gene. The CDR3 has 15 amino acids. CDR3 DNA sequence: TGTGCCAGCAGCTTGGTGGGGGCCCGGAGGACTGAAGCTTTCTTT. This sequence encodes CASSLVGARRTEAFF.

CDR3: CASSARDSPFYGYTF. In DNA form, the CDR3 reads TGTGCCAGCTCAGCTCGGGACAGCCCCTTCTATGGCTACACCTTC. V usage is TRBV18 and J usage is TRBJ1-2; 7 positions agree with TRBD1. V gave up 5 bases and J gave up 4 bases; unmatched junction bases: 10. The CDR3 has 15 amino acids. Germline V lookup: CDR1 KGHSH, CDR2 LQKENI.

The rearrangement uses TRBV4-1 and TRBJ2-7; the D is unclear. Deletions cut 0 bases from V and 0 bases from J, with 12 bases between. The CDR3 runs 16 residues. In germline, CDR1 is MGHRA, CDR2 YSYEKL. CDR3 sequence (DNA): TGCGCCAGCAGCCAAGATGAACAGAAGAGCTCCTACGAGCAGTACTTC. It specifies CASSQDEQKSSYEQYF.

This clone was observed a handful of times. The chain is built from TRBV10-1 and TRBJ1-6; a possible D gene is TRBD1 (5 bases). Germline V gene sequence: CDR1 WNHNN, CDR2 SYGVQD (reference sequence). The CDR3 extends over 14 amino acids. Trimming stripped 1 base from V and 10 bases from J, with 11 bases between. The CDR3 spells CASSEYRGNSPLHF. The CDR3 DNA is TGCGCCAGCAGTGAGTATAGGGGAAACTCACCCCTCCACTTT.

V is TRBV27 and J is TRBJ1-2; TRBD1 agrees at 9 bases. This CDR3 contains 17 residues. Trimming took 2 bases from V and 9 from J; bases not matched to a gene: 16. The germline V gene encodes CDR1 MNHEY and CDR2 SMNVEV (reference sequence). CDR3 sequence (DNA): TGTGCCAGCAGTTTAAGGGGACAGGGCATAGGTGGGATTCGCTACACCTTC. Its translation is CASSLRGQGIGGIRYTF.

This sequence joins TRBV19 and TRBJ1-2, with D unresolved. Germline assignment: CDR1 LNHDA and CDR2 SQIVND (reference sequence). V was cut by 10 bases and J by 1 base, with 7 bases left in between. There are 11 residues in the CDR3. The DNA for the CDR3 is TGTGCCATCTATTATAACTATGGCTACACCTTC. This gives the protein CAIYYNYGYTF.

The CDR3 loop reads CASSGRGSNEQFF. Written as DNA, the CDR3 is TGTGCCAGCAGTGGTCGGGGGAGCAATGAGCAGTTCTTC. The chain recombines TRBV6-1 with TRBJ2-1, with a possible D match to TRBD2 (6 bases). The CDR3 length is 13 residues. V shed 4 bases and J shed 6 bases, with 10 bases lying between them. The germline V gene encodes CDR1 MNHNS and CDR2 SASEGT.

The gene calls are TRBV9 and TRBJ2-3, with TRBD2 as a possible D gene (6 bases). The CDR3 totals 15 residues. In germline, CDR1 is SGDLS, CDR2 YYNGEE. Trimming left V 6 bases short and J 6 bases short, with 20 bases between. CDR3 loop: CASTTRAGSFDTQYF. The CDR3 DNA follows: TGTGCCAGCACCACCAGAGCCGGGAGTTTTGATACGCAGTATTTT. The variable domain in full, completed from reference TRBV9 and TRBJ2-3, reads DSGVTQTPKHLITATGQRVTLRCSPRSGDLSVYWYQQSLDQGLQFLIQYYNGEERAKGNILERFSAQQFPDLHSELNLSSLELGDSALYFCASTTRAGSFDTQYFGPGTRLTVL.

This sequence joins TRBV11-3 and TRBJ2-5; D ambiguous. The CDR3 consists of 13 residues. The germline V gene has CDR1 SGHNT and CDR2 YENEEA. V was pared by 2 bases and J by 5 bases, with 9 bases between. The chain's CDR3 is CASSLRVGETQYF. CDR3 DNA: TGTGCCAGCAGCTTACGGGTTGGGGAGACCCAGTACTTC.

The chain employs TRBV14 and TRBJ2-1, with TRBD1 matching over 8 bases. Germline V lookup: CDR1 SGHDN, CDR2 FVKESK. The CDR3 has 20 residues. J was trimmed by 4 bases and V by 3 bases; bases with no gene match: 20. The CDR3: CASSHAPGRGRGLYYNEQFF. As DNA, the CDR3 is TGTGCCAGCAGCCACGCCCCCGGTAGGGGCAGGGGGCTATATTACAATGAGCAGTTCTTC.

The chain has TRBV6-6 and TRBJ1-5; D is possibly TRBD1 (5 bases). The germline V and J ends were trimmed by 2 bases and 4 bases, with 12 bases remaining between them. The length of the CDR3 is 15 residues. Germline V lookup: CDR1 MNHNY, CDR2 SVGAGI (reference sequence). The CDR3 DNA follows: TGTGCCAGCAGTTACGACGGGGGGGAAAATCAGCCCCAGCATTTT. It specifies CASSYDGGENQPQHF.

This rearrangement joins TRBV9 to TRBJ2-3; D uncertain. Per germline, CDR1 SGDLS and CDR2 YYNGEE. Trimming pared 3 bases from V and 2 bases from J, leaving 7 bases between. This CDR3 is built from 13 residues. CDR3 bases: TGTGCCAGCAGCGGGGTCCTCACAGATACGCAGTATTTT. Its protein product is CASSGVLTDTQYF. The full variable domain, in which reference TRBV9 and TRBJ2-3 provide the parts outside the CDR3, is DSGVTQTPKHLITATGQRVTLRCSPRSGDLSVYWYQQSLDQGLQFLIQYYNGEERAKGNILERFSAQQFPDLHSELNLSSLELGDSALYFCASSGVLTDTQYFGPGTRLTVL.

CDR3 bases: TGTGCCAGCAGTGAATCTTATATGTATAGCAATCAGCCCCAGCATTTT. Its protein is CASSESYMYSNQPQHF. The V gene is TRBV6-1, the J gene TRBJ1-5; D remains ambiguous. Deletions cut 2 bases from V and 0 bases from J, with 11 bases between. CDR1 and CDR2 (germline): MNHNS, SASEGT. The CDR3 length is 16 residues.

V and J are TRBV7-2 and TRBJ1-1; D is undetermined. The germline V gene has CDR1 SGHTA and CDR2 FQGNSA. This CDR3 is built from 14 residues. V gave up 3 bases and J gave up 4 bases, with 12 bases separating them. DNA for the CDR3: TGTGCCAGCAGCTTCGGAGGAGGAGTCACTGAAGCTTTCTTT. It is translated as CASSFGGGVTEAFF.

The CDR3 sequence: CASSLERGGLYNEQFF. CDR3 nucleotides: TGTGCCAGCAGCTTAGAGCGGGGGGGTTTATACAATGAGCAGTTCTTC. The V gene is TRBV5-4, the J gene TRBJ2-1, with 10 bases matching TRBD2. This CDR3 spans 16 amino acids. The J segment lost 4 bases and the V segment lost 2 bases, leaving 6 bases of the junction unmatched. The germline V gene encodes CDR1 SGHNT and CDR2 YYREEE (reference sequence).

This chain links TRBV6-6 with TRBJ1-2; D is possibly TRBD1 (6 bases). Trimming left V 5 bases short and J 4 bases short, with 20 bases between. The CDR3 extends over 16 amino acids. The V gene's germline CDR1 is MNHNY and CDR2 SVGAGI (reference sequence). The CDR3 bases are TGTGCCAGCAGTCAACCGTGGACAGCGCCTTTCTATGGCTACACCTTC. Protein: CASSQPWTAPFYGYTF.

V gene TRBV6-6 combines with J gene TRBJ2-1; 12 bases fit TRBD2. The length of the CDR3 is 16 residues. From germline, CDR1 is MNHNY and CDR2 SVGAGI (reference sequence). V shed 5 bases, J shed 1 base, and the junction held 3 bases outside the gene matches. In DNA, the CDR3 is TGTGCCAGCAGTCCGACTAGCGGGGGTTCCTACAATGAGCAGTTCTTC. Its protein is CASSPTSGGSYNEQFF.